This is a list of T cell receptor beta chains from one sample in a study of identical twins' blood T cells. TCRdb reprocessed the 5' RACE reads with MiXCR, giving one entry per CDR3 protein. The sample has 300,000 to 400,000 distinct CDR3 sequences, around 30% seen once. Sequenced material: PBMCs. Every receptor here comes from a woman between 18 and 50 years old in good health. Both conserved end residues are part of each CDR3. A D gene is named only where the DNA matches it firmly. Clone size is given for some rows only: seen once, a few or many times, or a class if the clone is expanded.

V	size	J	D	DNA	CDR3
TRBV20-1	-	TRBJ2-5	-	TGCAGTGGTACCCTAGGGGGACAGACCCAGTACTTC	CSGTLGGQTQYF
TRBV6-6	many	TRBJ2-1	-	TGTGCCAGCAGTGTACGACAGGGAGGGAATGAGCAGTTCTTC	CASSVRQGGNEQFF
TRBV28	many	TRBJ2-1	-	TGTGCCAGCAGTTTACGGAGCTCCTACAATGAGCAGTTCTTC	CASSLRSSYNEQFF
TRBV21-1	-	TRBJ1-1	-	TGTGCCAGCACCCGAGGGGGGGGCAGTGAAGCTTTCTTT	CASTRGGGSEAFF
TRBV4-3	many	TRBJ1-6	TRBD1	TGCGCCAGCAGCCAACAGACAGGGAGGGATTCACCCCTCCACTTT	CASSQQTGRDSPLHF
TRBV12-3/TRBV12-4	-	TRBJ1-2	-	TGTGCCAGCAGTTTAGTTACCGGGACTAACTATGGCTACACCTTC	CASSLVTGTNYGYTF
TRBV29-1	-	TRBJ2-2	-	TGCAGCGGCGGCGGGACAAACACCGGGGAGCTGTTTTTT	CSGGGTNTGELFF
TRBV20-1	-	TRBJ1-1	-	TGCAGTGCTAGGCAAACGGCGGACACTGAAGCTTTCTTT	CSARQTADTEAFF
TRBV20-1	few	TRBJ1-3	-	TGCAGTGCGGTAGGGGCTTTGAACTCTGGAAACACCATATATTTT	CSAVGALNSGNTIYF
TRBV10-3	few	TRBJ2-7	TRBD1	TGTGCCGCCGGACAGGGGCTCTACGAGCAGTACTTC	CAAGQGLYEQYF
TRBV6-6	few	TRBJ1-3	-	TGTGCCAGCAGTTCAATACAGGGTGGTGGAAACACCATATATTTT	CASSSIQGGGNTIYF
TRBV19	many	TRBJ2-1	TRBD2	TGTGCCAGTAGGGGTTTCAGCGGGAGGGCAGTCGACAATGAGCAGTTCTTC	CASRGFSGRAVDNEQFF
TRBV5-1	few	TRBJ1-1	TRBD1	TGCGCCAGCAGCGTGTTACCGGGACAGGGGGCTACCACTGAAGCTTTCTTT	CASSVLPGQGATTEAFF
TRBV5-1	-	TRBJ1-2	TRBD1	TGCGCCAGCAGCGCCGGGACAGGGGGCTATGGCTACACCTTC	CASSAGTGGYGYTF
TRBV6-2/TRBV6-3	few	TRBJ1-1	TRBD1	TGTGCCAGCAGTTACGACAGGGGGGGGACTGAAGCTTTCTTT	CASSYDRGGTEAFF
TRBV5-4	-	TRBJ1-1	-	TGTGCCCGCGTACTGAACACTGAAGCTTTCTTT	CARVLNTEAFF
TRBV6-1	-	TRBJ2-1	-	TGTGCCAGCATTTGGTCAGCCCGAAATGAGCAGTTCTTC	CASIWSARNEQFF
TRBV12-3/TRBV12-4	few	TRBJ1-2	-	TGTGCCAGCACCTTGACAGTTAACTATGGCTACACCTTC	CASTLTVNYGYTF
TRBV7-2	-	TRBJ2-3	-	TGTGCCAGCAGCCGAACTGGCACAGATACGCAGTATTTT	CASSRTGTDTQYF
TRBV2	-	TRBJ1-2	-	TGTGCCAGCAGTGTCGAGGGGCCCTTTGGCTACACCTTC	CASSVEGPFGYTF
TRBV20-1	few	TRBJ1-4	-	TGCAGTGCTACCCCGCCAGGGACGGAAAAACTGTTTTTT	CSATPPGTEKLFF
TRBV7-2	-	TRBJ2-3	TRBD2	TGTGCCAGCAGCTATTTAGCGGGAGTTACCGATACGCAGTATTTT	CASSYLAGVTDTQYF
TRBV7-2	many	TRBJ1-4	-	TGTGCCAGCAGCCCGGGTGGTGGAGAAAAACTGTTTTTT	CASSPGGGEKLFF
TRBV6-2/TRBV6-3	-	TRBJ2-2	-	TGTGCCAGCAAAACACAGCTCACCGGGGAGCTGTTTTTT	CASKTQLTGELFF
TRBV6-6	many	TRBJ2-2	-	TGTGCCAGCAGTTACACGGGACTCACCGGGGAGCTGTTTTTT	CASSYTGLTGELFF
TRBV20-1	few	TRBJ1-5	-	TGCAGTGCCTCTCGTGGCACCAATCAGCCCCAGCATTTT	CSASRGTNQPQHF
TRBV29-1	-	TRBJ1-6	-	TGCAGCGTTCGAGCGGGAGTATCCTATAATTCACCCCTCCACTTT	CSVRAGVSYNSPLHF
TRBV9	once	TRBJ1-4	-	TGTGCCAGCAGCGTAACGCGGGCCGCTGAAAAACTGTTTTTT	CASSVTRAAEKLFF
TRBV7-9	many	TRBJ2-3	-	TGTGCCAGCAGTTTCCCAGATACGCAGTATTTT	CASSFPDTQYF
TRBV6-5	few	TRBJ1-6	TRBD1	TGTGCCAGTTCAGGGGGAGCAAGTTCACCCCTCCACTTT	CASSGGASSPLHF
TRBV5-1	-	TRBJ1-1	TRBD1	TGCGCCAGCAACTACGGGACAGGGGCAATCTCTGAAGCTTTCTTT	CASNYGTGAISEAFF
TRBV10-2	many	TRBJ2-2	-	TGCGCCACCATTTTTGGGGGGGCCGCGAACACCGGGGAGCTGTTTTTT	CATIFGGAANTGELFF
TRBV5-1	many	TRBJ1-1	TRBD1	TGCGCCAGCAGCAAAGGGACAGGGAGATTGGCTGAAGCTTTCTTT	CASSKGTGRLAEAFF
TRBV20-1	-	TRBJ1-6	TRBD1	TGCAGTGCTCTCAGGGGGCTTGATTCACCCCTCCACTTT	CSALRGLDSPLHF
TRBV27	-	TRBJ2-2	-	TGTGCCAGCAGTTTAAGTCGGAGGAACCCTAACACCGGGGAGCTGTTTTTT	CASSLSRRNPNTGELFF
TRBV7-9	few	TRBJ1-3	-	TGTGCCAGCAGCTCACTCCTCCAGGGAAACTCTGGAAACACCATATATTTT	CASSSLLQGNSGNTIYF
TRBV19	few	TRBJ2-7	-	TGTGCCAGTAGTATAGAGGGTTACGAGCAGTACTTC	CASSIEGYEQYF
TRBV20-1	few	TRBJ1-2	TRBD1	TGCAGTGCTAAAAGACAGGGGGAAGGCGGTGGCTACACCTTC	CSAKRQGEGGGYTF
TRBV6-2/TRBV6-3	-	TRBJ1-1	TRBD1	TGTGCCAGCAGTTACGGACAGGGACTCATGAACACTGAAGCTTTCTTT	CASSYGQGLMNTEAFF
TRBV4-2	few	TRBJ2-1	-	TGTGCCAGCAGCCACGGACGCTTCGACAATGAGCAGTTCTTC	CASSHGRFDNEQFF
TRBV7-8	few	TRBJ2-2	TRBD2	TGTGCCAGCAGCCCTAGCGGGGGGTTGAACACCGGGGAGCTGTTTTTT	CASSPSGGLNTGELFF
TRBV6-2/TRBV6-3	-	TRBJ1-3	-	TGTGCCAGCCGGAAGGCAGGCTCTGGAAACACCATATATTTT	CASRKAGSGNTIYF
TRBV11-3	many	TRBJ2-1	TRBD2	TGTGCCAGCAGCTTAGGACTAGCGGGACGTAATGAGCAGTTCTTC	CASSLGLAGRNEQFF
TRBV11-2	few	TRBJ2-3	TRBD2	TGTGCCAGCAGGTCTAGCGGGGGAGATACGCAGTATTTT	CASRSSGGDTQYF
TRBV5-5	-	TRBJ1-2	-	TGTGCCAGCAGCATCGCCGTCCAGGGATTCAACTATGGCTACACCTTC	CASSIAVQGFNYGYTF
TRBV15	-	TRBJ1-5	TRBD1	TGTGCCACCAGCAGAGGTTTGGGGACAGCTAATCAGCCCCAGCATTTT	CATSRGLGTANQPQHF
TRBV25-1	few	TRBJ1-4	-	TGTGCCAGCAGCCATACAGGGAAAACTAATGAAAAACTGTTTTTT	CASSHTGKTNEKLFF